Listed below are T cell receptor beta chains from one sample, sequenced in a study of OX40 agonist ivuxolimab in advanced cancers. Produced via immunoSEQ multiplex PCR; TCRdb's table is partial and in-frame only. The data show approximately 60,000 clones, about 80% seen once. The sequenced sample was CD4+ or CD8+ T cells sorted from blood, obtained in a trial of the OX40 agonist ivuxolimab. The source is an adult with an advanced solid tumor such as melanoma, head and neck, liver or kidney cancer. CDR3s include the opening cysteine and the closing phenylalanine or tryptophan. D genes are given only for firm matches. Expanded clones get a size class; other rows say once, few or many, or leave the size out.

cdr3_length j_call d_call v_call clone_size cdr3_aa cdr3_nt
12 TRBJ2-3 . TRBV13 . CASSTVFDTQYF TGTGCCAGCAGCACCGTCTTTGATACGCAGTATTTT
14 TRBJ2-7 . TRBV9 . CASSVEQRAWEQYF TGTGCCAGCAGCGTAGAACAGAGGGCGTGGGAGCAGTACTTC
16 TRBJ2-3 . TRBV11-2 . CASSLAVTYSTDTQYF TGTGCCAGCAGCTTAGCCGTAACCTATAGCACAGATACGCAGTATTTT
15 TRBJ1-3 . TRBV2 . CASSLEEVTGNTIYF TGTGCCAGCAGTCTAGAGGAGGTAACGGGAAACACCATATATTTT
13 TRBJ2-7 . TRBV6-1 . CAGGGWNSYEQYF TGTGCCGGGGGTGGTTGGAACTCCTACGAGCAGTACTTC
13 TRBJ2-5 TRBD1 TRBV29-1 few CSVSGTGGETQYF TGCAGCGTTTCCGGGACAGGGGGGGAGACCCAGTACTTC
11 TRBJ1-1 . TRBV5-1 once CASAGEREAFF TGCGCCAGCGCCGGAGAGAGAGAGGCTTTCTTT
13 TRBJ1-2 TRBD1 TRBV7-2 . CASGAGGDYGYTF TGTGCCAGCGGAGCAGGGGGGGACTATGGCTACACCTTC
14 TRBJ1-3 . TRBV21-1 . CASKETGGGNTIYF TGTGCCAGCAAGGAGACAGGGGGCGGAAACACCATATATTTT
16 TRBJ2-3 . TRBV5-1 . CASSYKTGGGADTQYF TGCGCCAGCAGCTACAAAACGGGAGGGGGCGCAGATACGCAGTATTTT
15 TRBJ1-5 TRBD1 TRBV19 . CATRQGLIWDQPQHF TGTGCCACCCGACAGGGACTAATTTGGGATCAGCCCCAGCATTTT
13 TRBJ2-7 TRBD2 TRBV4-1 . CASSRGGSYEQYF TGCGCCAGCAGCCGGGGGGGGTCCTACGAGCAGTACTTC
13 TRBJ1-5 . TRBV6-5 few CASSYMRNQPQHF TGTGCCAGCAGTTACATGCGCAATCAGCCCCAGCATTTT
14 TRBJ2-3 . TRBV5-1 . CASSSNPGTDTQYF TGCGCCAGCAGCTCCAACCCGGGGACAGATACGCAGTATTTT
15 TRBJ2-7 . TRBV11-2 . CASRSSWVPSYEQYF TGTGCCAGCAGGAGCTCCTGGGTCCCATCCTACGAGCAGTACTTC
12 TRBJ1-2 . TRBV19 . CASSIGPYGYTF TGTGCCAGTAGTATCGGGCCCTATGGCTACACCTTC
15 TRBJ2-7 . TRBV15 . CATSRERGVGTEQYF TGTGCCACCAGCAGGGAACGGGGAGTAGGGACCGAGCAGTACTTC
12 TRBJ1-5 . TRBV10-3 . CAISESNQPQHF TGTGCCATCAGTGAGTCGAATCAGCCCCAGCATTTT
15 TRBJ2-1 TRBD2 TRBV7-2 . CASADYGGRLDEQFF TGTGCCAGCGCGGATTATGGCGGGAGATTGGATGAGCAGTTCTTC
15 TRBJ2-5 TRBD2 TRBV18 . CASSPPSLAEETQYF TGTGCCAGCTCACCACCGTCTCTAGCGGAAGAGACCCAGTACTTC
14 TRBJ2-7 TRBD1 TRBV12-5 . CASGFPGQGSEQYF TGTGCTAGTGGTTTCCCGGGACAGGGTAGCGAGCAGTACTTC